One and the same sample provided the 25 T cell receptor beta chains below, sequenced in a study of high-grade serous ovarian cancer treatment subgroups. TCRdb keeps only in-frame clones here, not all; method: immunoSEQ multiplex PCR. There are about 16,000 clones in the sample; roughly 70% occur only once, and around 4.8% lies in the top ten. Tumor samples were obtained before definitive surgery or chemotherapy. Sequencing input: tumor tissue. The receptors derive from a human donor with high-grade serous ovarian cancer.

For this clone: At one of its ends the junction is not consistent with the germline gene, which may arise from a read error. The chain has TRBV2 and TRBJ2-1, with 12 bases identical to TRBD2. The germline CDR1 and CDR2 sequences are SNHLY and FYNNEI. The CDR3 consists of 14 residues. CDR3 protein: CASSERLAGGIWVF. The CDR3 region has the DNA TGTGCCAGCAGTGAACGGCTAGCGGGGGGGATATGGGTCTTC.

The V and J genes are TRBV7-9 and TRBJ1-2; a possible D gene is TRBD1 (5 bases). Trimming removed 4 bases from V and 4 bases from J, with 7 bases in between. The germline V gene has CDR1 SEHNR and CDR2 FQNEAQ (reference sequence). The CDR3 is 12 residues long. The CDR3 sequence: CASSWGGYGYTF. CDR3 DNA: TGTGCCAGCAGCTGGGGGGGCTATGGCTACACCTTC.

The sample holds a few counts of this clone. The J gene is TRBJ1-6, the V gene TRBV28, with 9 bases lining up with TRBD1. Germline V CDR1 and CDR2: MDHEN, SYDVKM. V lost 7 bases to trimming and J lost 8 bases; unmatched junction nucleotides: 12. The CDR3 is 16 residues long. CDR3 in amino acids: CASNLRGQGRYSPLHF. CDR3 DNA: TGTGCCAGCAATCTCCGGGGACAGGGACGGTATTCACCCCTCCACTTT.

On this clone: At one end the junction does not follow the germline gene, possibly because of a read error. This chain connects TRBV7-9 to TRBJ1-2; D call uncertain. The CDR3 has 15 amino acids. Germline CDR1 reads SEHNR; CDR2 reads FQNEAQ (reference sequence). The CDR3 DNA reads TGCGCCAGCAGCCAAGAACGGCAGCTCTTCTATGGCTACACCTTC. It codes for CASSQERQLFYGYTF. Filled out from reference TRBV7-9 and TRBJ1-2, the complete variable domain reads DTGVSQNPRHKITKRGQNVTFRCDPISEHNRLYWYRQTLGQGPEFLTYFQNEAQLEKSRLLSDRFSAERPKGSFSTLEIQRTEQGDSAMYLCASSQERQLFYGYTFGSGTRLTVV.

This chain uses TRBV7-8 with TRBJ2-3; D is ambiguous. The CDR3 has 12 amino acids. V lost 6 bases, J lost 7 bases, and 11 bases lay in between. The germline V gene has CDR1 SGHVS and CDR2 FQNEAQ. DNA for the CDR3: TGTGCCAGCAGGATACCGGGCAATACGCAGTATTTT. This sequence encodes CASRIPGNTQYF.

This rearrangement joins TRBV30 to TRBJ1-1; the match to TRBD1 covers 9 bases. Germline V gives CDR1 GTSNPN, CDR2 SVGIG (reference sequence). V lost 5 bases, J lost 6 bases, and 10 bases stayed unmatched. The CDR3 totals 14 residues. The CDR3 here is CAWDVTGGRSEAFF. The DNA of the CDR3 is TGTGCCTGGGATGTAACAGGGGGCAGGTCTGAAGCTTTCTTT.

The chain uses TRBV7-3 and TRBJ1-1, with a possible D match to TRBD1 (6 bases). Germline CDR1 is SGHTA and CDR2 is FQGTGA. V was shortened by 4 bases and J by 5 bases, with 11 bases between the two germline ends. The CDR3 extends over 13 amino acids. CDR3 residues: CASSSSGQTEAFF. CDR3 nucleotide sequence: TGTGCCAGCAGCTCCTCAGGACAGACTGAAGCTTTCTTT.

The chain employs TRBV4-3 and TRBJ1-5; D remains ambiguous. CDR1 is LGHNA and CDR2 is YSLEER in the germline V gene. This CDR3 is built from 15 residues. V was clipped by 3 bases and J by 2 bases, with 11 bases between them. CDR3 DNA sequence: TGCGCCAGCAGCCATAATCGGGGAGGCAATCAGCCCCAGCATTTT. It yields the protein CASSHNRGGNQPQHF.

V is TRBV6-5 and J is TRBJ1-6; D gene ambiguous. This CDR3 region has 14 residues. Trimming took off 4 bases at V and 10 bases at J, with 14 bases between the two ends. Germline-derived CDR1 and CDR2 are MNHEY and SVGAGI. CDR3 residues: CASSSSLARSPLHF. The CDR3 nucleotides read TGTGCCAGCAGTTCCTCACTCGCCCGATCACCCCTCCACTTT.

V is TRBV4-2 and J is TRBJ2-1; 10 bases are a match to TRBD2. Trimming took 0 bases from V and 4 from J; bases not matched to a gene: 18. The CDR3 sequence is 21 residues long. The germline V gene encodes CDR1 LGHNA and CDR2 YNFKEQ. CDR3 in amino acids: CASSQDPVGVSGGPPYNEQFF. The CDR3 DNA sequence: TGTGCCAGCAGCCAAGATCCAGTCGGGGTTAGCGGGGGGCCGCCTTACAATGAGCAGTTCTTC.

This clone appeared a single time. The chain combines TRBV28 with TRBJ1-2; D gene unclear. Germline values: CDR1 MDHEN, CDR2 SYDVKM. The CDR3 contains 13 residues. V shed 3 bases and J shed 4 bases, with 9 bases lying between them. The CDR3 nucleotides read TGTGCCAGCAGTTTTGGGTTCAGCTATGGCTACACCTTC. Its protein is CASSFGFSYGYTF.

The CDR3 nucleotides read TGCGCCAGCAGCTCCTCCGGGACAACCTCTGGGGCCAACGTCCTGACTTTC. Its protein is CASSSSGTTSGANVLTF. The V gene is TRBV5-1, the J gene TRBJ2-6; possibly TRBD1 for D (6 bases). V lost 3 bases to trimming and J lost 0 bases, with 13 bases between them. The germline V gene encodes CDR1 SGHRS and CDR2 YFSETQ. CDR3 length: 17 amino acids.

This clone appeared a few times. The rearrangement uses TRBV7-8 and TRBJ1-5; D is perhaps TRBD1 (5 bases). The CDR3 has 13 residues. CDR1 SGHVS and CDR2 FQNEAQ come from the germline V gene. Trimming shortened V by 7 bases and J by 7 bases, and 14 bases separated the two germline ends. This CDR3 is CASNQGPEQPQHF. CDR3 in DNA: TGTGCCAGCAACCAGGGCCCCGAGCAGCCCCAGCATTTT.

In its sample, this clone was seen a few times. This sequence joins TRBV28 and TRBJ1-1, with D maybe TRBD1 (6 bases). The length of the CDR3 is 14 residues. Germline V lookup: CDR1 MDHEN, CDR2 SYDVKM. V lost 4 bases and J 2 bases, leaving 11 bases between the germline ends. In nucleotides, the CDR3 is TGTGCCAGCAGTTCAGGGACATTTAACACTGAAGCTTTCTTT. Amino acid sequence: CASSSGTFNTEAFF.

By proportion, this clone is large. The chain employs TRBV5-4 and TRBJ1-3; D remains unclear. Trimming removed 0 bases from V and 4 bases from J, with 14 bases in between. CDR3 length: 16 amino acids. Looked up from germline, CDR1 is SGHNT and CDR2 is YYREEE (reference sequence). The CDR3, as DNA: TGTGCCAGCAGCTTGGTCCCATCCCAAGGAGGAAACACCATATATTTT. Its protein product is CASSLVPSQGGNTIYF.

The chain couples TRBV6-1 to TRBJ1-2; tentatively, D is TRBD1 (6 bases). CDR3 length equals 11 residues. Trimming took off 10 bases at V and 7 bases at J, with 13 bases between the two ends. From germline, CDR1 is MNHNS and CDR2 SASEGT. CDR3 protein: CAIGGNLGYTF. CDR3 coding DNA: TGTGCCATAGGGGGGAACCTTGGCTACACCTTC.

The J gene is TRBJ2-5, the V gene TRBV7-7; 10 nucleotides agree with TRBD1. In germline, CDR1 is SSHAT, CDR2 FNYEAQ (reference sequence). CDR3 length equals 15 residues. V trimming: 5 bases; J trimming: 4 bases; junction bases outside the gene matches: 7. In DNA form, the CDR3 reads TGTGCCAGCAGCACTTATGACAGGGGGCGAGAGACCCAGTACTTC. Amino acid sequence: CASSTYDRGRETQYF. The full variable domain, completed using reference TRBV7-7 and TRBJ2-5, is GAGVSQSPRYKVTKRGQDVTLRCDPISSHATLYWYQQALGQGPEFLTYFNYEAQPDKSGLPSDRFSAERPEGSISTLTIQRTEQRDSAMYRCASSTYDRGRETQYFGPGTRLLVL.

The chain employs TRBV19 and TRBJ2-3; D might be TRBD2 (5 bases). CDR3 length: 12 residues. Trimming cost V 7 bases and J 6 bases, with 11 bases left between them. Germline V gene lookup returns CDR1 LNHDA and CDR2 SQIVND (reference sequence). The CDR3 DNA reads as TGTGCCAGTAAAAGCGGACGGGATACGCAGTATTTT. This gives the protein CASKSGRDTQYF.

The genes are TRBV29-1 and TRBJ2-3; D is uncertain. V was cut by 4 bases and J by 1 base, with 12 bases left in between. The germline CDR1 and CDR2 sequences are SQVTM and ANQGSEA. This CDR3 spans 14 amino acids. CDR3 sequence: CSVVRWSGTDTQYF. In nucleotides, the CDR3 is TGCAGCGTTGTAAGATGGAGCGGCACAGATACGCAGTATTTT.

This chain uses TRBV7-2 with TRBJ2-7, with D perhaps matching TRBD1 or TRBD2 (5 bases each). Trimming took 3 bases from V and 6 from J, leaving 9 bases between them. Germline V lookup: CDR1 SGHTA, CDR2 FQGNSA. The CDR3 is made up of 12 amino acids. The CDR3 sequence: CASSLLGTEQYF. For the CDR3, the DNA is TGTGCCAGCAGCTTGTTGGGGACCGAGCAGTACTTC.

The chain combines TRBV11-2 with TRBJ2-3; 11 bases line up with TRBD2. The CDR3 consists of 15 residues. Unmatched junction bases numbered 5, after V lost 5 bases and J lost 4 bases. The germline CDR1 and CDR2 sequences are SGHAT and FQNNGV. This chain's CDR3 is CASSISGGVADTQYF. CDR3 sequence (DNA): TGTGCCAGCAGCATTAGCGGGGGGGTTGCAGATACGCAGTATTTT.

The CDR3 region has the DNA TGTGCCAGCAGTGAATTCGGAGAGACCCAGTACTTC. Amino acids: CASSEFGETQYF. The chain couples TRBV25-1 to TRBJ2-5; no clear D. Trimming left V 1 base short and J 4 bases short, with 4 bases between. CDR3 length: 12 amino acids. Germline assignment: CDR1 MGHDK and CDR2 SYGVNS.

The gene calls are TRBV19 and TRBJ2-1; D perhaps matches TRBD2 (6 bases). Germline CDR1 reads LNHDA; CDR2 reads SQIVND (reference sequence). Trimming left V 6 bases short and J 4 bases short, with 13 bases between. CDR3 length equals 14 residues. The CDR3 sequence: CASSSRGTYNEQFF. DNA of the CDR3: TGTGCCAGTAGCTCCCGGGGGACTTACAATGAGCAGTTCTTC.

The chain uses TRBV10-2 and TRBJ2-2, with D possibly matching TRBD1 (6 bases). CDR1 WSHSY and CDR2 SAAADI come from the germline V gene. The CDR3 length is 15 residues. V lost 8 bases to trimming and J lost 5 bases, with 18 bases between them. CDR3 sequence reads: CASQPQGRGTGELFF. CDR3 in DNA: TGCGCCAGCCAACCCCAGGGCAGGGGTACCGGGGAGCTGTTTTTT.

DNA for the CDR3: TGTGCCAGCAGCGTCGCCCAGGGGGGAGAGACCCAGTACTTC. Amino acid sequence: CASSVAQGGETQYF. V is TRBV13 and J is TRBJ2-5; perhaps TRBD1 as D (7 bases). The V gene's germline CDR1 is PRHDT and CDR2 FYEKMQ (reference sequence). Trimming left V 5 bases short and J 4 bases short, with 14 bases between. The CDR3 spans 14 residues.